This T cell receptor beta chain was found in a study of T cells after yellow fever vaccination. The V gene lost 1 base and the J gene lost 1 base, with 8 bases spanning the gap. The CDR3 is made up of 15 amino acids. CDR1 is SGHTA and CDR2 is FQGNSA in the germline V gene. TCRdb fed the 5' RACE reads into MiXCR, producing one record per CDR3 protein. The table records a few hundred thousand distinct CDR3 sequences, roughly 6.8% of them present only once. The study, taken as a whole, reports: Re-detected after boosting: most primary clones, 96% of CD4 and over 80% of CD8. Highly abundant clonotypes carried over from the bulk population could end up in FACS-sorted repertoires as contaminants. Clonotype sharing between CD4 and CD8 compartments was small. The secondary response showed a weaker magnitude and a faster peak, day 5 versus 15.

In this sample, this clonotype turned up a few times. Its antigen is still unknown. The sequencing used PBMCs, collected about 49 days after the first yellow fever vaccination. This TCR was recovered from a man aged 18 to 29 who received the YFV17D yellow fever vaccine. This rearrangement joins TRBV7-2 to TRBJ1-5; no definite D call. The CDR3 region is CASSLGIASNQPQHF. For the CDR3, the DNA is TGTGCCAGCAGCTTAGGGATCGCAAGCAATCAGCCCCAGCATTTT. Full variable domain (outside the CDR3, taken from reference TRBV7-2 and TRBJ1-5): GAGVSQSPSNKVTEKGKDVELRCDPISGHTALYWYRQSLGQGLEFLIYFQGNSAPDKSGLPSDRFSAERTGGSVSTLTIQRTQQEDSAVYLCASSLGIASNQPQHFGDGTRLSIL.